The clone carrying this T cell receptor beta chain appeared a few times. Follow-up blood was drawn about 14 weeks, roughly three months, after antiretroviral therapy began. Whole blood was used without fractionation, so all unsorted peripheral T cells were included. Exclusions covered tumors, febrile or AIDS-related illness, and hepatitis B or C coinfection. The data were taken from a study of HIV-infected patients and healthy controls. cDNA was made from roughly 500 ng RNA using alpha and beta constant primers. Using multiplexing indices, alpha and beta chain libraries were generated apart by chain-specific third strand synthesis. One primer pair amplified all rearrangements per chain; each cDNA got molecular barcodes. One entry per CDR3 protein results from TCRdb running MiXCR on the 5' RACE reads. Altogether roughly 4,600 distinct CDR3 sequences are present, more than 5.5% being singletons, with the ten largest covering around 35%.

The sequence was collected from an adult with HIV infection. The source was blood, collected during antiretroviral therapy.

CDR3 sequence (DNA): TGCAGCGTTGAAGGCTCAGTAGACTATGGCTACACCTTC. Amino acids: CSVEGSVDYGYTF. The chain combines TRBV29-1 with TRBJ1-2; no reliable D call. In germline, CDR1 is SQVTM, CDR2 ANQGSEA. The CDR3 has 13 amino acids. V was trimmed by 1 base and J by 3 bases, leaving 9 bases between them.